Below are 25 T cell receptor beta chains sequenced from a single sample in a study of early T cells in non-severe SARS-CoV-2 infection. TCRdb reanalysed the 5' RACE reads using MiXCR and keeps one entry per CDR3 protein. Of approximately 50,000 distinct CDR3 sequences in the sample, approximately 7.6% were seen once. Source material: whole blood. All receptors derive from an adult who was a healthcare worker with PCR-confirmed SARS-CoV-2 infection or an uninfected control (not recorded which).

This clonotype was detected ten times or more. V is TRBV12-3 or TRBV12-4 and J is TRBJ2-3, with D tentatively TRBD2 (6 bases). The CDR3 has 13 amino acids. V gave up 6 bases and J gave up 8 bases, with 15 bases separating them. CDR3 bases: TGTGCCAGCAGGGGAGGACTGCAAACTACGCAGTATTTT. This gives the protein CASRGGLQTTQYF.

V and J are TRBV3-1 and TRBJ2-7; 9 bases agree with TRBD1. V was clipped by 4 bases and J by 6 bases; unmatched bases: 10. Germline CDR1 LGHDT, CDR2 YNNKEL (reference sequence). This CDR3 is 15 amino acids long. The CDR3 protein is CASSPPTGGRSEQYF. DNA of the CDR3: TGTGCCAGCAGCCCCCCGACAGGGGGACGAAGCGAGCAGTACTTC.

This clonotype has at least ten counts. The J gene is TRBJ2-1, the V gene TRBV7-8, with 10 bases aligning to TRBD1. This CDR3 contains 16 residues. Germline loops: CDR1 SGHVS, CDR2 FQNEAQ. The V gene end was trimmed by 3 bases and the J gene end by 7 bases; junction bases not matched to a gene: 9. In DNA form, the CDR3 reads TGTGCCAGCAGCTTCTCCGGGACAGGGGTCCCAAATGAGCAGTTCTTC. Its protein product is CASSFSGTGVPNEQFF.

This clonotype was found a few times. The chain recombines TRBV28 with TRBJ2-2, with a tentative D call TRBD2 (5 bases). This CDR3 spans 14 amino acids. CDR1 MDHEN and CDR2 SYDVKM come from the germline V gene. The V and J ends lost 4 bases and 4 bases respectively, with 10 bases between them. CDR3 DNA sequence: TGTGCCAGCAGTTCGGGGAGACTCACCGGGGAGCTGTTTTTT. The encoded protein is CASSSGRLTGELFF. Looking up the rest from reference TRBV28 and TRBJ2-2 gives the full variable domain: DVKVTQSSRYLVKRTGEKVFLECVQDMDHENMFWYRQDPGLGLRLIYFSYDVKMKEKGDIPEGYSVSREKKERFSLILESASTNQTSMYLCASSSGRLTGELFFGEGSRLTVL.

In this sample, this clonotype turned up many times. The chain employs TRBV4-1 and TRBJ1-4; 9 bases match TRBD1. Germline lookup yields CDR1 MGHRA and CDR2 YSYEKL. The CDR3 covers 14 residues. Trimming cost V 4 bases and J 7 bases; bases outside gene matches: 4. CDR3 coding DNA: TGCGCCAGCAGCCCCGGACAGGGGCCTGAAAAACTGTTTTTT. It translates to CASSPGQGPEKLFF.

V and J are TRBV29-1 and TRBJ2-3, with unresolved D. This CDR3 has 10 amino acids. From germline, CDR1 is SQVTM and CDR2 ANQGSEA. Trimming shortened V by 2 bases and J by 8 bases, and 5 bases separated the two germline ends. In DNA, the CDR3 is TGCAGCGTTGAACAGCTTACGCAGTATTTT. It codes for CSVEQLTQYF.

Only a few counts were recorded for this clonotype. This sequence joins TRBV12-2 and TRBJ1-1; the D segment call TRBD1 is taken from the table without a DNA check. TRBV12-2 is a listed pseudogene. The CDR3 loop spans 14 amino acids. The CDR3 nucleotides are TGTGCAAGTCGGGACAGGGGGAAGGGGACTGAAGCTTTCTTT. Its protein is CASRDRGKGTEAFF.

The gene calls are TRBV12-3 or TRBV12-4 and TRBJ2-7; 8 bases are a match to TRBD2. The V and J ends lost 3 bases and 0 bases, in that order; junction bases with no gene match: 4. The CDR3 has 15 amino acids. CDR3: CASSFIGRASYEQYF. CDR3 DNA sequence: TGTGCCAGCAGTTTTATCGGGAGGGCCTCCTACGAGCAGTACTTC.

This clonotype came up a few times. V usage is TRBV19 and J usage is TRBJ2-6; 7 bases are a match to TRBD2. V shed 2 bases and J 11 bases; nucleotides not matched to a gene: 6. Germline CDR1 and CDR2: LNHDA and SQIVND (reference sequence). The CDR3 has 14 residues. The CDR3 DNA sequence: TGTGCCAGTAGTATAACTACGGGAGGCTACGTCCTGACTTTC. Residues: CASSITTGGYVLTF.

This clonotype has more than one count but fewer than ten. This chain connects TRBV7-2 to TRBJ1-5; no clear D gene. The CDR3 length is 14 residues. Germline assignment: CDR1 SGHTA and CDR2 FQGNSA. V was clipped by 5 bases and J by 4 bases, with 12 bases between them. This chain's CDR3 is CASSLLGGNQPQHF. In DNA, the CDR3 is TGTGCCAGCAGCCTTCTGGGCGGTAATCAGCCCCAGCATTTT.

This clonotype was seen a handful of times. This sequence joins TRBV6-5 and TRBJ2-2; D may correspond to TRBD1 or TRBD2 (5 bases each). Germline V gene data show CDR1 as MNHEY and CDR2 as SVGAGI. Trimming removed 2 bases at V and 4 bases at J, with 14 bases between. This CDR3 has 16 amino acids. In DNA form, the CDR3 reads TGTGCCAGCAGTTACGGGATAGGGGCGGGCACCGGGGAGCTGTTTTTT. Protein sequence: CASSYGIGAGTGELFF.

The J gene is TRBJ2-3, the V gene TRBV7-6; D not certain. Trimming cost V 5 bases and J 6 bases, with 9 bases left between them. Germline CDR1 is SGHVS and CDR2 is FNYEAQ. This CDR3 spans 12 amino acids. The CDR3: CASSPRSDTQYF. As DNA, the CDR3 is TGTGCCAGCAGCCCACGTTCTGATACGCAGTATTTT.

This clonotype showed up many times. The chain carries TRBV20-1 and TRBJ2-5, with 9 bases that match TRBD2. Germline CDR1 and CDR2: DFQATT and SNEGSKA (reference sequence). V lost 0 bases and J lost 4; bases outside the gene matches: 0. The CDR3 spans 13 residues. CDR3 nucleotides: TGCAGTGCTAGAGATAGCGGGGGAGAGACCCAGTACTTC. Amino acid sequence: CSARDSGGETQYF.

V usage is TRBV7-9 and J usage is TRBJ2-3; 9 bases are a match to TRBD2. Germline V lookup: CDR1 SEHNR, CDR2 FQNEAQ (reference sequence). J gave up 2 bases and V 4 bases, and 7 bases lay outside the gene matches. The CDR3 contains 16 residues. CDR3 residues: CASSSELAGPTDTQYF. The DNA of the CDR3 is TGTGCCAGCAGCTCCGAACTAGCGGGCCCCACAGATACGCAGTATTTT.

In its sample, this clonotype was seen many times. The chain has TRBV6-2 or TRBV6-3 and TRBJ2-1, with D uncertain. Per the germline V gene, CDR1 is MNHEY and CDR2 is SVGEGT. V lost 2 bases and J lost 6, with 11 bases in between. The length of the CDR3 is 14 residues. In DNA, the CDR3 is TGTGCCAGCAGTTACCGGGTCAGGACCAATGAGCAGTTCTTC. It specifies CASSYRVRTNEQFF.

This clonotype was seen ten or more times. The J gene is TRBJ2-5, the V gene TRBV29-1; tentatively, D is TRBD1 or TRBD2 (5 bases each). The CDR3 spans 14 residues. V dropped 7 bases and J dropped 5 bases, with 20 bases sitting between them. Germline CDR1 is SQVTM and CDR2 is ANQGSEA. CDR3 nucleotide sequence: TGCAGCGCAAGAACTGGGGGACGCCAGGAGACCCAGTACTTC. Its protein product is CSARTGGRQETQYF.

This clonotype was picked up a small number of times. The chain is built from TRBV7-9 and TRBJ1-4; D unresolved. The CDR3 is made up of 14 amino acids. The germline V gene encodes CDR1 SEHNR and CDR2 FQNEAQ (reference sequence). The V and J ends lost 1 base and 5 bases respectively, with 8 bases between them. DNA for the CDR3: TGTGCCAGCAGCTTAGGCAGTAAGAATGAAAAACTGTTTTTT. This sequence encodes CASSLGSKNEKLFF.

In this sample, this clonotype turned up many times. The rearrangement uses TRBV20-1 and TRBJ2-1; weak D call: TRBD1 (6 bases). CDR3 length: 13 residues. The germline gives CDR1 DFQATT, CDR2 SNEGSKA (reference sequence). V lost 5 bases, J lost 5 bases, and 13 bases lay in between. CDR3 protein: CSAPGQGHNEQFF. The CDR3 bases are TGCAGTGCTCCGGGGCAGGGGCACAATGAGCAGTTCTTC.

J is TRBJ2-1 and V is TRBV20-1; 11 nucleotides agree with TRBD2. CDR1 is DFQATT and CDR2 is SNEGSKA in the germline V gene (reference sequence). The CDR3 covers 20 residues. Germline trimming cut 0 bases from V and 3 bases from J; bases unmatched to any gene: 16. Here the CDR3 reads CSARDLLQLAGAPDYNEQFF. The CDR3 DNA reads TGCAGTGCTAGAGATCTCCTACAACTAGCGGGGGCCCCTGACTACAATGAGCAGTTCTTC.

Ten or more counts support this clonotype. The J gene is TRBJ1-2, the V gene TRBV6-1; TRBD1 agrees at 8 bases. Unmatched junction bases numbered 4, after V lost 2 bases and J lost 2 bases. The CDR3 contains 15 residues. The germline gives CDR1 MNHNS, CDR2 SASEGT. CDR3 loop: CASSEWTGPNYGYTF. As DNA, the CDR3 is TGTGCCAGCAGTGAATGGACAGGGCCGAACTATGGCTACACCTTC.

CDR3 region: CASSLQGFQETQYF. DNA for the CDR3: TGTGCCAGCAGCCTACAGGGATTCCAAGAGACCCAGTACTTC. The gene calls are TRBV12-3 or TRBV12-4 and TRBJ2-5, with D perhaps TRBD1 (6 bases). The CDR3 is made up of 14 amino acids. V lost 6 bases to trimming and J lost 1 base, with 12 bases between them.

This clonotype was observed a handful of times. The chain has TRBV19 and TRBJ2-2; TRBD1 might be the D (5 bases). Trimming removed 6 bases at V and 2 bases at J, with 10 bases between. CDR3 size: 14 residues. CDR1 is LNHDA, CDR2 SQIVND, per germline (reference sequence). The CDR3 DNA follows: TGTGCCAGTAGCAGGACATCCAACACCGGGGAGCTGTTTTTT. This translates into CASSRTSNTGELFF.

This clonotype has only a few counts. The chain carries TRBV9 and TRBJ2-7; D remains unclear. This CDR3 spans 14 amino acids. Looked up from germline, CDR1 is SGDLS and CDR2 is YYNGEE. V was shortened by 3 bases and J by 4 bases, with 14 bases between the two germline ends. CDR3 loop: CASSESPVAYEQYF. The CDR3 DNA reads TGTGCCAGCAGCGAAAGCCCCGTCGCTTACGAGCAGTACTTC.

The CDR3 bases are TGTGCCAGCATCTTGGGCAGTCATGCGAAACTGAACTATGGCTACACCTTC. Translated: CASILGSHAKLNYGYTF. This chain joins TRBV6-6 and TRBJ1-2; no clear D gene. CDR3 size: 17 residues. In germline, CDR1 is MNHNY, CDR2 SVGAGI (reference sequence). Trimming left V 7 bases short and J 2 bases short, with 23 bases between.

In this sample, this clonotype turned up a few times. The chain is built from TRBV19 and TRBJ2-6; D is unclear. The CDR3 is made up of 12 amino acids. V was pared by 8 bases and J by 1 base, with 3 bases between. The V gene's germline CDR1 is LNHDA and CDR2 SQIVND (reference sequence). The CDR3 bases are TGTGCCAGTGAGTCTGGGGCCAACGTCCTGACTTTC. Encoded protein: CASESGANVLTF.